What follows is one T cell receptor (beta chain) and its context. Antigen specificity is unknown. The CDR3 length is 15 residues. V gave up 1 base and J gave up 1 base; unmatched junction bases: 1. From germline, CDR1 is LGHNA and CDR2 YSLEER. The sample is drawn from a study of T cell responses to AZD1222 COVID-19 vaccine. Study context: Pooling of second doses given at about 4 or about 12 weeks was done.

The method was immunoSEQ multiplex PCR; TCRdb's version includes in-frame clones alone and lacks a portion of them. The sample has about 150,000 clones; 94% are singletons. Whole-study results and caveats: There were vaccine-associated CD4 TCRs across spike, dominant at 160-218 and 743-854. Clonal diversity was possibly underestimated, and the donors were mostly white British, with more females. Unmutated variant regions are reportedly targeted by nearly half of spike-specific TCRs.

Sequenced here: peripheral blood, sampled on day 0 of AZD1222 vaccination. The sequence was collected from an adult in good health. This rearrangement joins TRBV4-3 to TRBJ1-3, with 7 nucleotides matching TRBD1. CDR3 coding DNA: TGCGCCAGCAGCCAAGCAGGGGGATCTGGAAACACCATATATTTT. Translated, it gives CASSQAGGSGNTIYF.